The subject of this entry is one T cell receptor (beta chain). The target antigen is unknown. This sample is drawn from a study of T cell responses to AZD1222 COVID-19 vaccine. Study-wide results and caveats: The study identified only five to seven AZD1222 recipients as seropositive at baseline. Two AZD1222 administrations were followed by greater Spike-specific TCR breadth and depth. Donors in the cohort were predominantly white British and more often female, and clonal diversity was possibly underestimated. Across spike, vaccine-associated CD4 TCRs were found, dominant at 160-218 and 743-854.

Germline V lookup: CDR1 SGHDN, CDR2 FVKESK. The CDR3 is 14 amino acids. V was shortened by 2 bases and J by 4 bases, with 11 bases between the two germline ends. Profiled with immunoSEQ multiplex PCR; TCRdb holds only in-frame clones, not every one. This sample has over 60,000 clones, with roughly 91% found just once. The receptor was derived from an adult in good health. V and J are TRBV14 and TRBJ1-1; perhaps TRBD1 as D (6 bases). This sample comprised peripheral blood, obtained on day 0 of AZD1222 vaccination. This CDR3 is CASSQRGAGTEAFF. CDR3 coding DNA: TGTGCCAGCAGCCAAAGGGGGGCCGGCACTGAAGCTTTCTTT. The entire variable domain, with the rest obtained from reference TRBV14 and TRBJ1-1, is as follows: EAGVTQFPSHSVIEKGQTVTLRCDPISGHDNLYWYRRVMGKEIKFLLHFVKESKQDESGMPNNRFLAERTGGTYSTLKVQPAELEDSGVYFCASSQRGAGTEAFFGQGTRLTVV.